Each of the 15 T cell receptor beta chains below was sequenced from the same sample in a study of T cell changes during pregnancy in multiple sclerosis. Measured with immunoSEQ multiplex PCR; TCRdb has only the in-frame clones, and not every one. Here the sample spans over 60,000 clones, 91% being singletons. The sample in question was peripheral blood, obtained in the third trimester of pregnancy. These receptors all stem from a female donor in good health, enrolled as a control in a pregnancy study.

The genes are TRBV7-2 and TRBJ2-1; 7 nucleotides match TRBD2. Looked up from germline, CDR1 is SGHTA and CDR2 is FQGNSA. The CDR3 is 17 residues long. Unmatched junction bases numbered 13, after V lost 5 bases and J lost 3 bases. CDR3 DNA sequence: TGTGCCAGCAGCCGCTTTTTTGAGCGGGACTACTACAATGAGCAGTTCTTC. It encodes CASSRFFERDYYNEQFF.

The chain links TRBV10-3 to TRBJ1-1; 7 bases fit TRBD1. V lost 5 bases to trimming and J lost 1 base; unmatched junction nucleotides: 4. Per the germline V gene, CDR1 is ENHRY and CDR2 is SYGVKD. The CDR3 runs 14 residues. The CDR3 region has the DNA TGTGCCATCAGTCTAACAGGGGAGAACACTGAAGCTTTCTTT. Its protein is CAISLTGENTEAFF.

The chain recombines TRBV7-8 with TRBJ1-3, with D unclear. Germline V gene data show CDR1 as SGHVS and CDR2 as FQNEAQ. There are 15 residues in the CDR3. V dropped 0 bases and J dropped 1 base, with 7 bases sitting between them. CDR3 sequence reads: CASSLASDSGNTIYF. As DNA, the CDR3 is TGTGCCAGCAGCTTAGCCTCAGATTCTGGAAACACCATATATTTT.

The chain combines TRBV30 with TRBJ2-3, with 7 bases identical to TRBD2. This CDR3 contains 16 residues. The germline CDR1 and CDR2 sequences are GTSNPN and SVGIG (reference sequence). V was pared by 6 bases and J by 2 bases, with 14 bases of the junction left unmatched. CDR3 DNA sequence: TGTGCCTGTCCCGACCCCATAGCGGGTGACACAGATACGCAGTATTTT. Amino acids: CACPDPIAGDTDTQYF.

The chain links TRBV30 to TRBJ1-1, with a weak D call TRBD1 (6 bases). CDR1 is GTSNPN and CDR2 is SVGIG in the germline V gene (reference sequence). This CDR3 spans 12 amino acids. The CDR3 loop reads CASGRGNTEAFF. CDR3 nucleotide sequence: TGTGCTTCGGGCAGGGGGAACACTGAAGCTTTCTTT. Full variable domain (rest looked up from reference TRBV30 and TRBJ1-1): SQTIHQWPATLVQPVGSPLSLECTVEGTSNPNLYWYRQAAGRGLQLLFYSVGIGQISSEVPQNLSASRPQDRQFILSSKKLLLSDSGFYLCASGRGNTEAFFGQGTRLTVV.

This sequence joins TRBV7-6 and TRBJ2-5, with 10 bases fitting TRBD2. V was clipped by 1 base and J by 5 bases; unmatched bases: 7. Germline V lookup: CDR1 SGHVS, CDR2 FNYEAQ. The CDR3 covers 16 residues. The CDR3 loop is CASSLGAGGPGETQYF. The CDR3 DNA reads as TGTGCCAGCAGCTTAGGAGCGGGAGGGCCAGGGGAGACCCAGTACTTC.

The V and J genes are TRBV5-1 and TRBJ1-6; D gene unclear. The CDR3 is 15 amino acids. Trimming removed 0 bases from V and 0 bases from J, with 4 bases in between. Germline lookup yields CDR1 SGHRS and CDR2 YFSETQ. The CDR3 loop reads CASSLGASYNSPLHF. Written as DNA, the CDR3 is TGCGCCAGCAGCTTGGGAGCCTCCTATAATTCACCCCTCCACTTT. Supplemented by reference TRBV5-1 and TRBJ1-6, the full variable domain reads KAGVTQTPRYLIKTRGQQVTLSCSPISGHRSVSWYQQTPGQGLQFLFEYFSETQRNKGNFPGRFSGRQFSNSRSEMNVSTLELGDSALYLCASSLGASYNSPLHFGNGTRLTVT.

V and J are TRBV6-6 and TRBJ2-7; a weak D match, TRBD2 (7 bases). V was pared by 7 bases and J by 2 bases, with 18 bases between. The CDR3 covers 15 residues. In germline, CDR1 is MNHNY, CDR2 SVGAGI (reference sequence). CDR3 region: CASITGGQYPYEQYF. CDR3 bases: TGTGCCAGCATCACCGGGGGGCAGTACCCCTACGAGCAGTACTTC.

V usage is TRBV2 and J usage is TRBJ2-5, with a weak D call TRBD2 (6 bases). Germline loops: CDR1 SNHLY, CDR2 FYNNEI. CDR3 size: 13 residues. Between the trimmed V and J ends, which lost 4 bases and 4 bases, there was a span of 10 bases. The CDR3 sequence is CASSVTRRETQYF. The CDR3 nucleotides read TGTGCCAGCAGTGTGACTAGGAGAGAGACCCAGTACTTC.

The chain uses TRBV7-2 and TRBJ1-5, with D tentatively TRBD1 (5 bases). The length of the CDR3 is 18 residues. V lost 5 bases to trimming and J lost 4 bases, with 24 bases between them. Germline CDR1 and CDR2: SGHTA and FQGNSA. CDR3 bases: TGTGCCAGCAGCCCGCGCGCGGGAGGGGCCGAGGGTAATCAGCCCCAGCATTTT. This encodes CASSPRAGGAEGNQPQHF.

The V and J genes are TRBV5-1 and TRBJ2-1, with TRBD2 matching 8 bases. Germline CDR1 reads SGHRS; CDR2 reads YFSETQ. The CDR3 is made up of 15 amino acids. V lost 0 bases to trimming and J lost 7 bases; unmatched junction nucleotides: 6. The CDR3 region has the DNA TGCGCCAGCAGCTTGGGGCTGGGCGGGGGGAATGAGCAGTTCTTC. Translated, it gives CASSLGLGGGNEQFF.

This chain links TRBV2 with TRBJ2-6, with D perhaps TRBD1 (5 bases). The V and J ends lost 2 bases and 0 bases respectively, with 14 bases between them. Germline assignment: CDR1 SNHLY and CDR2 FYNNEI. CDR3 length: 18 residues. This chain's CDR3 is CASSESRTGHSGANVLTF. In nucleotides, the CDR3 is TGTGCCAGCAGTGAAAGTAGAACAGGACACTCTGGGGCCAACGTCCTGACTTTC.

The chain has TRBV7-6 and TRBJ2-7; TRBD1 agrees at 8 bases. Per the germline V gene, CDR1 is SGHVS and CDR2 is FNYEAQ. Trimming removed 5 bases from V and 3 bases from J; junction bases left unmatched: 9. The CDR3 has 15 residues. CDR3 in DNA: TGTGCCAGCAGCCCCGCAGGGGGCCTCCTCTACGAGCAGTACTTC. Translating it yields CASSPAGGLLYEQYF. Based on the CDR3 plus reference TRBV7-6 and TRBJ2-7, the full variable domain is GAGVSQSPRYKVTKRGQDVALRCDPISGHVSLYWYRQALGQGPEFLTYFNYEAQQDKSGLPNDRFSAERPEGSISTLTIQRTEQRDSAMYRCASSPAGGLLYEQYFGPGTRLTVT.

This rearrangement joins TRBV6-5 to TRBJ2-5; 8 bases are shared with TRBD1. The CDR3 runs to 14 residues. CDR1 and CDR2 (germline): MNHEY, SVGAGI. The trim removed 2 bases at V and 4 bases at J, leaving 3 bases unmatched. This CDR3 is CASSYPGGGETQYF. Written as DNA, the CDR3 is TGTGCCAGCAGTTACCCAGGGGGCGGAGAGACCCAGTACTTC.

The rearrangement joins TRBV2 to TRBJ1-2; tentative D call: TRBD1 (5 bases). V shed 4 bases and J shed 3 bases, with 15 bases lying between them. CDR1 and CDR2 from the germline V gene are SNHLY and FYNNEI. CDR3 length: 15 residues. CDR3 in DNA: TGTGCCAGCAGTGTCGTACCTGAAGGGGACTATGGCTACACCTTC. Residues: CASSVVPEGDYGYTF.